Included here is one TCR beta chain sequence, with context. As handled by the study authors: Quantification of nucleated cells was approximated via reference gene primer amplification. This table comes from immunoSEQ multiplex PCR, and its TCRdb copy is limited to in-frame clones, with some not included. The V and J calls and the clone size are those of that table, but D and trimming were determined from the DNA. Altogether roughly 300,000 clones are present, over 75% being singletons, with the ten largest covering approximately 8%. The data stem from a study of blood T cell repertoires in COVID-19. Germline V gene lookup returns CDR1 SGHTA and CDR2 FQGNSA. V lost 7 bases to trimming and J lost 0 bases, with 15 bases between them. The CDR3 covers 15 residues.

The chain joins TRBV7-2 to TRBJ1-1; a weak D match, TRBD1 (5 bases). The origin of this receptor is a woman aged 50 to 60 who had recovered from COVID-19. Sequencing input: peripheral blood. The CDR3 reads CASTRQISMNTEAFF. In DNA, the CDR3 is TGTGCCAGCACCCGACAGATCTCAATGAACACTGAAGCTTTCTTT.